Shown below are 22 T cell receptor beta chains from a single sample sequenced in a study of T cells in Graves' hyperthyroidism and ophthalmopathy (dated by TCRdb to the late 2010s). To prepare the library, multiplex PCR was applied. For sequencing, an Illumina HiSeq 2000 was employed. The TCR beta CDR3 regions were amplified from RNA transcripts. The TCR CDR3 was subjected to a first round of RT-PCR using the HTBI primer set and the Qiagen OneStep RT-PCR kit. TCRdb redid the processing of the public reads, applying fastp at Q25 and MiXCR, and retained in-frame beta chains. Rows with a matching CDR3 protein are joined into one entry that keeps the most common DNA and genes. This sample is represented by about 520,000 distinct CDR3 sequences; around 21% of them were singletons. The ten largest clones add up to around 27% of the sample. What was sequenced was blood. These receptors originate from a man younger than 35 with Graves' hyperthyroidism.

The chain couples TRBV6-1 to TRBJ1-6; 7 positions match TRBD1. The CDR3 runs to 15 residues. The ends lost 5 bases at V and 9 bases at J; junction bases unmatched: 10. Germline-derived CDR1 and CDR2 are MNHNS and SASEGT. CDR3 residues: CASSPLQGLRSPLHF. CDR3 DNA: TGTGCCAGCAGTCCCCTACAGGGGTTGCGTTCACCCCTCCACTTT.

This clonotype was counted a few times. V is TRBV11-2 and J is TRBJ2-5; the match to TRBD2 covers 8 bases. Per germline, CDR1 SGHAT and CDR2 FQNNGV. This CDR3 contains 16 residues. V dropped 5 bases and J dropped 1; count of bases not matched to a gene: 9. CDR3 sequence: CASSPLGAGGQETQYF. As DNA, the CDR3 is TGTGCCAGCAGCCCGCTAGGGGCGGGGGGCCAAGAGACCCAGTACTTC.

This clonotype was counted many times. The chain employs TRBV6-5 and TRBJ2-2, with TRBD2 matching 8 bases. Germline V gene lookup returns CDR1 MNHEY and CDR2 SVGAGI. J gave up 4 bases and V 3 bases, and 7 bases lay outside the gene matches. CDR3 length equals 16 residues. The CDR3 nucleotides are TGTGCCAGCAGTTATAACGGTCGGGGGGGCACCGGGGAGCTGTTTTTT. It is translated as CASSYNGRGGTGELFF.

Ten or more counts support this clonotype. This chain joins TRBV3-1 and TRBJ2-7; 13 nucleotides agree with TRBD2. Germline loops: CDR1 LGHDT, CDR2 YNNKEL (reference sequence). The V segment lost 4 bases and the J segment 2 bases; nucleotides outside the gene matches: 5. The CDR3 has 16 amino acids. The CDR3 reads CASSLTSGGSTYEQYF. CDR3 DNA sequence: TGTGCCAGCAGCCTGACTAGCGGGGGGTCCACCTACGAGCAGTACTTC.

In this sample, this clonotype turned up many times. This sequence joins TRBV25-1 and TRBJ1-2; D gene uncertain. Per germline, CDR1 MGHDK and CDR2 SYGVNS. Trimming cost V 2 bases and J 1 base, with 14 bases left between them. The CDR3 is 16 amino acids. CDR3 bases: TGTGCCAGCAGTGAAGGTGGAGGATCACTTAACTATGGCTACACCTTC. It is translated as CASSEGGGSLNYGYTF.

This clonotype occurred a few times. An end of the junction differs from the germline gene, which may be a read error. The chain employs TRBV2 and TRBJ1-5; maybe TRBD1 (6 bases). CDR3 length equals 16 residues. Germline V lookup: CDR1 SNHLY, CDR2 FYNNEI. The CDR3 coding sequence is TGTGTCAGCTCCTCGCCGGGGGGCGCGGGGAATCAGCCCCAGCATTTT. As protein: CVSSSPGGAGNQPQHF.

This clonotype came up many times. The chain recombines TRBV2 with TRBJ1-2; D call uncertain. V was pared by 6 bases and J by 4 bases, with 12 bases between. Germline V gene sequence: CDR1 SNHLY, CDR2 FYNNEI. This CDR3 spans 13 amino acids. The CDR3 coding sequence is TGTGCCAGCAGGCAGGAGTTTGGCTATGGCTACACCTTC. Translating it yields CASRQEFGYGYTF.

This clonotype has ten or more counts. Being one base from a much bigger clone, this may be a read error. The chain joins TRBV6-1 to TRBJ1-1, with D uncertain. Germline V lookup: CDR1 MNHNS, CDR2 SASEGT. This CDR3 has 13 residues. V dropped 1 base and J dropped 1 base, with 4 bases sitting between them. The DNA for the CDR3 is TGTGCCAGCAGTGAAGGGGAGAACACTGAAGCTTTCTTT. This encodes CASSEGENTEAFF.

The chain joins TRBV2 to TRBJ1-6; no clear D. V dropped 5 bases and J dropped 8 bases, with 13 bases sitting between them. The CDR3 extends over 14 amino acids. Germline-derived CDR1 and CDR2 are SNHLY and FYNNEI. The CDR3 region has the DNA TGTGCCAGCAGTCCGACCCCTCCCGATTCACCCCTCCACTTT. This codes for CASSPTPPDSPLHF.

This clonotype was seen at least ten times. V usage is TRBV2 and J usage is TRBJ1-2, with D unresolved. The CDR3 loop spans 14 amino acids. The germline V gene encodes CDR1 SNHLY and CDR2 FYNNEI. With 2 bases removed from V and 8 bases from J, the gap between germline ends came to 15 bases. CDR3 sequence reads: CASSERGRWEGYTF. The DNA for the CDR3 is TGTGCCAGCAGTGAACGTGGCCGATGGGAAGGCTACACCTTC. The variable domain in full, completed from reference TRBV2 and TRBJ1-2, reads EPEVTQTPSHQVTQMGQEVILRCVPISNHLYFYWYRQILGQKVEFLVSFYNNEISEKSEIFDDQFSVERPDGSNFTLKIRSTKLEDSAMYFCASSERGRWEGYTFGSGTRLTVV.

J is TRBJ1-2 and V is TRBV6-2 or TRBV6-3, with unresolved D. CDR3 size: 13 residues. Germline assignment: CDR1 MNHEY and CDR2 SVGEGT. Trimming removed 6 bases at V and 4 bases at J, with 12 bases between. The CDR3 reads CASSTHQIYGYTF. The CDR3 DNA reads as TGTGCCAGCAGCACCCATCAGATCTATGGCTACACCTTC.

The chain employs TRBV11-2 and TRBJ1-5; no clear D. Between the trimmed V and J ends, which lost 4 bases and 3 bases, there was a span of 10 bases. The CDR3 contains 14 residues. Germline V gene lookup returns CDR1 SGHAT and CDR2 FQNNGV. CDR3 in DNA: TGTGCCAGCAGCTCCCAGTGGCCCAATCAGCCCCAGCATTTT. Protein: CASSSQWPNQPQHF.

This clonotype was counted at least ten times. The rearrangement uses TRBV19 and TRBJ1-5; D is ambiguous. The V end was cut by 3 bases, the J end by 9 bases, with 15 bases between. CDR1 LNHDA and CDR2 SQIVND come from the germline V gene (reference sequence). The CDR3 consists of 14 residues. The CDR3 spells CASSIPAGWGPQHF. The CDR3, as DNA: TGTGCCAGTAGTATCCCCGCGGGATGGGGGCCCCAGCATTTT. Together with reference TRBV19 and TRBJ1-5, the CDR3 gives the full variable domain: DGGITQSPKYLFRKEGQNVTLSCEQNLNHDAMYWYRQDPGQGLRLIYYSQIVNDFQKGDIAEGYSVSREKKESFPLTVTSAQKNPTAFYLCASSIPAGWGPQHFGDGTRLSIL.

This clonotype was seen at least ten times. The genes are TRBV11-2 and TRBJ2-7; D is undetermined. Germline assignment: CDR1 SGHAT and CDR2 FQNNGV. Trimming removed 3 bases from V and 9 bases from J, with 9 bases in between. The CDR3 spans 11 residues. CDR3 region: CASSFLDRQYF. CDR3 nucleotide sequence: TGTGCCAGCAGCTTCTTGGATCGGCAGTACTTC.

This clonotype was seen just once. The gene calls are TRBV12-3 or TRBV12-4 and TRBJ1-1; 7 positions agree with TRBD1. The V segment lost 6 bases and the J segment 4 bases; nucleotides outside the gene matches: 5. The CDR3 has 13 amino acids. This chain's CDR3 is CASSITGVTEAFF. CDR3 nucleotides: TGTGCCAGCAGCATAACAGGGGTCACTGAAGCTTTCTTT.

About this clonotype itself: The final CDR3 position lacks the conserved phenylalanine or tryptophan, pointing to a likely read error. It is unclear where the CDR3 begins or ends on the DNA, so no DNA is shown, and the CDR3 is as TCRdb lists it. The gene calls are TRBV11-2 and TRBJ2-7; TRBD2, the D gene given by the table, was not confirmed from the DNA. Inclusive of both ends, the CDR3 amounts to 13 amino acids. The germline gives CDR1 SGHAT, CDR2 FQNNGV. The CDR3 reads CASSLDGPAGGIS.

This clonotype was observed at least ten times. V usage is TRBV28 and J usage is TRBJ2-7; possible D gene TRBD1, 6 bases. The CDR3 extends over 13 amino acids. V was cut by 2 bases and J by 11 bases, with 16 bases left in between. Looked up from germline, CDR1 is MDHEN and CDR2 is SYDVKM. The CDR3 nucleotides are TGTGCCAGCAGTTTAGAGATGGGGGCGAAGGAGTACTTC. This sequence encodes CASSLEMGAKEYF. The full variable domain, with the rest looked up from reference TRBV28 and TRBJ2-7, is DVKVTQSSRYLVKRTGEKVFLECVQDMDHENMFWYRQDPGLGLRLIYFSYDVKMKEKGDIPEGYSVSREKKERFSLILESASTNQTSMYLCASSLEMGAKEYFGPGTRLTVT.

This clonotype was observed a handful of times. The chain links TRBV5-1 to TRBJ2-7; no reliable D call. V lost 3 bases, J lost 6 bases, and 19 bases lay in between. The V gene's germline CDR1 is SGHRS and CDR2 YFSETQ. The length of the CDR3 is 15 residues. The CDR3 DNA reads TGCGCCAGCAGCTGGACCTCGCAGGTTAATAGCGAGCAGTACTTC. Translating it yields CASSWTSQVNSEQYF.

As to this clonotype: This clone may be a read error of a much larger clone one base away. This chain joins TRBV19 and TRBJ2-5; 8 bases line up with TRBD2. CDR1 is LNHDA, CDR2 SQIVND, per germline (reference sequence). This CDR3 comprises 13 residues. The CDR3 bases are TGTGCCTGTAGTATAGATCCGGGGGGGCCCCAGTACTTC. It specifies CACSIDPGGPQYF. Looking up the rest from reference TRBV19 and TRBJ2-5 gives the full variable domain: DGGITQSPKYLFRKEGQNVTLSCEQNLNHDAMYWYRQDPGQGLRLIYYSQIVNDFQKGDIAEGYSVSREKKESFPLTVTSAQKNPTAFYLCACSIDPGGPQYFGPGTRLLVL.

This clonotype has a count of ten or more. The chain links TRBV6-1 to TRBJ2-7; 9 nucleotides align to TRBD1. Trimming at V came to 4 bases and at J to 6 bases, leaving 7 bases not matched to a gene. Germline values: CDR1 MNHNS, CDR2 SASEGT. The CDR3 has 14 amino acids. CDR3 residues: CASSGGQGILEQYF. DNA for the CDR3: TGTGCCAGCAGTGGTGGACAGGGGATTCTCGAGCAGTACTTC.

This clonotype was recorded many times. The CDR3: CASSYTALNTEAFF. CDR3 nucleotide sequence: TGTGCCAGCAGTTACACAGCACTGAACACTGAAGCTTTCTTT. V gene TRBV6-5 combines with J gene TRBJ1-1; D gene unclear. V dropped 2 bases and J dropped 0 bases, with 7 bases sitting between them. The germline gives CDR1 MNHEY, CDR2 SVGAGI. The CDR3 consists of 14 residues.

This clonotype was seen at least ten times. The rearrangement uses TRBV7-9 and TRBJ2-5; D possibly corresponds to TRBD2 (6 bases). Germline CDR1 SEHNR, CDR2 FQNEAQ (reference sequence). V was shortened by 7 bases and J by 4 bases, with 16 bases between the two germline ends. This CDR3 has 14 residues. The CDR3 spells CASMRLEWVETQYF. For the CDR3, the DNA is TGTGCCAGCATGCGACTAGAGTGGGTAGAGACCCAGTACTTC.